One TCR beta chain is described in this entry. Its specificity is not known. The data originate from a study of beta chain features in type 1 diabetes. Points from the study as a whole: Type 1 diabetes patients had TCRB CDR3s that were shorter (moderately but significantly so) in all four CD4+ subsets.

Naive, central memory, regulatory and stem cell-like memory cells within the CD4+ compartment were sorted using CD45RO/CCR7/CD25/CD127/CD95/CD27. Purity exceeding 95% was reached by all sorted populations. Germline CDR1 ENHRY, CDR2 SYGVKD. CDR3 length: 14 residues. V trimming: 8 bases; J trimming: 0 bases; junction bases outside the gene matches: 3. Expressed TCRB transcripts were sequenced because the isolated RNA had all been reverse transcribed beforehand. Generated by immunoSEQ multiplex PCR, the TCRdb table keeps only in-frame clones and is missing some. Among some 330,000 clones listed, roughly 12% were seen once.

Sequenced: naive CD4+ T cells from blood. This sequence originates from a young woman with type 1 diabetes. The chain carries TRBV10-3 and TRBJ1-1; 10 positions match TRBD1. In nucleotides, the CDR3 is TGTGCCATCTGGGGACAGGGGATGAACACTGAAGCTTTCTTT. Translation gives CAIWGQGMNTEAFF.